A single sample is the source of the 20 T cell receptor beta chains below, sequenced in a study of blood T cell repertoires in COVID-19. Produced via immunoSEQ multiplex PCR; TCRdb's table is partial and in-frame only. Seen here are about 220,000 clones, approximately 80% observed once, and the top ten hold 3% to 4%. The specimen sequenced was PBMCs or T cells enriched from blood (not recorded which). Every receptor here comes from a woman aged 55-69 years who had recovered from COVID-19.

This clone was detected only once. This chain connects TRBV27 to TRBJ2-1, with 12 bases matching TRBD2. Germline CDR1 is MNHEY and CDR2 is SMNVEV (reference sequence). Trimming at V came to 1 base and at J to 7 bases, leaving 14 bases not matched to a gene. CDR3 length: 19 residues. The CDR3 DNA reads as TGTGCCAGCAGTTTATTTTTCGCCCAACTAGCGGGAGGAATGAATGAGCAGTTCTTC. It yields the protein CASSLFFAQLAGGMNEQFF.

This clone was seen once. The CDR3 nucleotides read TGTGCCAGCAGCTTGAGGGGGGGTTCTTCGAGCACAGATACGCAGTATTTT. This codes for CASSLRGGSSSTDTQYF. The chain carries TRBV5-4 and TRBJ2-3; tentatively, D is TRBD2 (7 bases). Germline loops: CDR1 SGHNT, CDR2 YYREEE (reference sequence). The CDR3 is made up of 17 amino acids. V was cut by 1 base and J by 0 bases, with 15 bases left in between.

CDR3 nucleotide sequence: TGTGCCAGCAGTCTCCTAGTGGGGGCGGAATATGGCTACACCTTC. As protein: CASSLLVGAEYGYTF. The chain is built from TRBV5-4 and TRBJ1-2, with D maybe TRBD1 (6 bases). The CDR3 runs to 15 residues. Germline V lookup: CDR1 SGHNT, CDR2 YYREEE (reference sequence). Trimming removed 5 bases at V and 5 bases at J, with 19 bases between.

This clone has more than one count but fewer than ten. This chain links TRBV7-2 with TRBJ1-2, with 9 bases aligning to TRBD1. The V and J ends lost 5 bases and 0 bases, in that order; junction bases with no gene match: 10. CDR3 length: 17 amino acids. Per the germline V gene, CDR1 is SGHTA and CDR2 is FQGNSA. CDR3 nucleotide sequence: TGTGCCAGCAGCCCGAGGGACAGGGCGAGGGCTAACTATGGCTACACCTTC. Translating it yields CASSPRDRARANYGYTF.

J is TRBJ1-6 and V is TRBV11-2; D may be TRBD1 (5 bases). The CDR3 is 15 residues long. CDR1 is SGHAT, CDR2 FQNNGV, per germline. Deletions cut 3 bases from V and 6 bases from J, with 12 bases between. CDR3 sequence: CASSFRGTSNSPLHF. As DNA, the CDR3 is TGTGCCAGCAGCTTTCGGGGGACCTCTAATTCACCCCTCCACTTT. The full variable domain, rest sourced from reference TRBV11-2 and TRBJ1-6, is EAGVAQSPRYKIIEKRQSVAFWCNPISGHATLYWYQQILGQGPKLLIQFQNNGVVDDSQLPKDRFSAERLKGVDSTLKIQPAKLEDSAVYLCASSFRGTSNSPLHFGNGTRLTVT.

J is TRBJ1-1 and V is TRBV18, with D possibly TRBD1 on 5 matching bases. The CDR3 consists of 15 residues. Germline lookup yields CDR1 KGHSH and CDR2 LQKENI. V dropped 1 base and J dropped 1 base, with 10 bases sitting between them. The CDR3 here is CASSPLARENTEAFF. The CDR3 coding sequence is TGTGCCAGCTCACCACTTGCCAGGGAGAACACTGAAGCTTTCTTT.

The chain is built from TRBV7-2 and TRBJ1-1; TRBD1 is a possible D gene (6 bases). Germline V gene lookup returns CDR1 SGHTA and CDR2 FQGNSA. With 1 base removed from V and 4 bases from J, the gap between germline ends came to 13 bases. The CDR3 sequence is 15 residues long. CDR3 bases: TGTGCCAGCAGCTTAGGGGGGGGGCGAGGCACTGAAGCTTTCTTT. Protein: CASSLGGGRGTEAFF.

The chain uses TRBV29-1 and TRBJ2-1, with 8 bases that match TRBD2. The CDR3 sequence is 12 residues long. V trimming: 7 bases; J trimming: 7 bases; junction bases outside the gene matches: 6. The germline V gene encodes CDR1 SQVTM and CDR2 ANQGSEA. The CDR3 spells CSGIRGGNEQFF. The CDR3, as DNA: TGCAGCGGAATCCGCGGGGGGAATGAGCAGTTCTTC.

The chain has TRBV27 and TRBJ2-5; a weak D match, TRBD1 (6 bases). CDR3 size: 15 residues. Trimming removed 6 bases at V and 0 bases at J, with 14 bases between. The germline CDR1 and CDR2 sequences are MNHEY and SMNVEV (reference sequence). In nucleotides, the CDR3 is TGTGCCAGCAGCTTGGGACATGGGGACCAAGAGACCCAGTACTTC. Translation: CASSLGHGDQETQYF.

This chain joins TRBV6-6 and TRBJ1-5; the D gene is possibly TRBD1 (5 bases). The CDR3 extends over 13 amino acids. Trimming shortened V by 4 bases and J by 6 bases, and 10 bases separated the two germline ends. Germline CDR1 MNHNY, CDR2 SVGAGI (reference sequence). The CDR3 bases are TGTGCCAGCAGTTGGGGAAGGGGTCAGCCCCAGCATTTT. Protein product: CASSWGRGQPQHF.

This chain links TRBV7-9 with TRBJ2-5, with TRBD2 identical over 7 bases. The V and J ends lost 4 bases and 1 base, in that order; junction bases with no gene match: 9. This CDR3 has 16 residues. CDR1 is SEHNR and CDR2 is FQNEAQ in the germline V gene (reference sequence). In nucleotides, the CDR3 is TGTGCCAGCAGCTCCCCCACAGGCGGGGGCCAAGAGACCCAGTACTTC. Its translation is CASSSPTGGGQETQYF.

V gene TRBV5-6 combines with J gene TRBJ1-6; D remains unclear. The V and J ends lost 0 bases and 2 bases respectively, with 9 bases between them. Germline CDR1 reads SGHDT; CDR2 reads YYEEEE. CDR3 length: 16 amino acids. The CDR3 reads CASSLAGFTYNSPLHF. The CDR3, as DNA: TGTGCCAGCAGCTTGGCTGGCTTTACCTATAATTCACCCCTCCACTTT.

This sequence joins TRBV7-3 and TRBJ2-7; D is perhaps TRBD1 (5 bases). Trimming shortened V by 5 bases and J by 6 bases, and 14 bases separated the two germline ends. Germline loops: CDR1 SGHTA, CDR2 FQGTGA. The CDR3 extends over 13 amino acids. The CDR3 nucleotides read TGTGCCAGCAGCCATAAAGGGGAAACCGAGCAGTACTTC. Translating gives CASSHKGETEQYF.

The chain joins TRBV11-2 to TRBJ2-1, with a tentative D call TRBD2 (6 bases). Trimming took off 5 bases at V and 0 bases at J, with 17 bases between the two ends. This CDR3 is 17 amino acids long. CDR1 is SGHAT and CDR2 is FQNNGV in the germline V gene. CDR3 coding DNA: TGTGCCAGCAGCCCCCACGTATGGCGGGACTCCTACAATGAGCAGTTCTTC. Translated: CASSPHVWRDSYNEQFF.

The chain employs TRBV14 and TRBJ2-7, with D possibly TRBD1 on 5 matching bases. Trimming cost V 8 bases and J 5 bases, with 16 bases left between them. The CDR3 extends over 13 amino acids. CDR1 SGHDN and CDR2 FVKESK come from the germline V gene. As DNA, the CDR3 is TGTGCCAGCCGGCCCTTAGGGGCCCACGAGCAGTACTTC. Encoded protein: CASRPLGAHEQYF.

The chain is built from TRBV6-5 and TRBJ1-2, with D uncertain. Between the trimmed V and J ends, which lost 2 bases and 2 bases, there was a span of 6 bases. The CDR3 length is 13 residues. Germline V gives CDR1 MNHEY, CDR2 SVGAGI. In DNA, the CDR3 is TGTGCCAGCAGTTACCTCTCCAACTATGGCTACACCTTC. Translating gives CASSYLSNYGYTF.

V and J are TRBV9 and TRBJ2-5; TRBD2 matches 11 bases. Germline CDR1 SGDLS, CDR2 YYNGEE. The CDR3 extends over 15 amino acids. The junction had 7 bases not matched to a gene; V was cut back by 4 bases and J by 5 bases. The CDR3 nucleotides read TGTGCCAGCAGCTTAGCGGGGGGGCCTGCGGAGACCCAGTACTTC. Its protein product is CASSLAGGPAETQYF.

V and J are TRBV7-8 and TRBJ2-1; D is ambiguous. The CDR3 consists of 16 residues. Looked up from germline, CDR1 is SGHVS and CDR2 is FQNEAQ. V was trimmed by 7 bases and J by 3 bases, leaving 19 bases between them. Written as DNA, the CDR3 is TGTGCCAGCACCGTAGGAGCGATCTCCATCTACAATGAGCAGTTCTTC. Its protein is CASTVGAISIYNEQFF.

This chain links TRBV7-9 with TRBJ2-7, with a tentative D call TRBD2 (6 bases). The V and J ends lost 8 bases and 5 bases respectively, with 10 bases between them. The CDR3 has 11 amino acids. Germline CDR1 reads SEHNR; CDR2 reads FQNEAQ (reference sequence). CDR3 DNA sequence: TGTGCCAGCGGAGGGATAGACGAGCAGTACTTC. Residues: CASGGIDEQYF.

This clone was counted a few times. The gene calls are TRBV5-1 and TRBJ2-1; no clear D. Deletions cut 4 bases from V and 10 bases from J, with 12 bases between. This CDR3 spans 12 amino acids. Germline V gives CDR1 SGHRS, CDR2 YFSETQ. The chain's CDR3 is CASSSSYFEQFF. The CDR3 DNA is TGCGCCAGCAGCAGCTCCTACTTCGAGCAGTTCTTC.